The 21 T cell receptor beta chains listed next were all sequenced from one sample in a study of blood T cell repertoires in COVID-19. Profiling relied on immunoSEQ multiplex PCR, and the TCRdb table lists in-frame clones only, not all of them. The sample lists about 190,000 clones, about 81% occurring once. Sequencing used peripheral blood. The receptors stem from a man aged 25-40 years with active or convalescent COVID-19.

This rearrangement joins TRBV2 to TRBJ1-5; 9 nucleotides line up with TRBD1. The CDR3 is 15 residues long. Germline lookup yields CDR1 SNHLY and CDR2 FYNNEI. V gave up 1 base and J gave up 6 bases; unmatched junction bases: 4. The CDR3 nucleotides read TGTGCCAGCAGTGAAGACAGGGGGCATGGTCAGCCCCAGCATTTT. Encoded protein: CASSEDRGHGQPQHF. Full variable domain (rest looked up from reference TRBV2 and TRBJ1-5): EPEVTQTPSHQVTQMGQEVILRCVPISNHLYFYWYRQILGQKVEFLVSFYNNEISEKSEIFDDQFSVERPDGSNFTLKIRSTKLEDSAMYFCASSEDRGHGQPQHFGDGTRLSIL.

The rearrangement links TRBV12-5 to TRBJ2-7; TRBD2 aligns across 7 bases. The germline CDR1 and CDR2 sequences are LGHNT and FRNRAP. The CDR3 length is 12 residues. V dropped 8 bases and J dropped 6; count of bases not matched to a gene: 7. The CDR3, as DNA: TGTGCTAGTCGCGGGGGTTCGGGCGAGCAGTACTTC. Translation: CASRGGSGEQYF.

This chain uses TRBV5-4 with TRBJ1-5, with 10 nucleotides matching TRBD1. There are 15 residues in the CDR3. CDR1 and CDR2 (germline): SGHNT, YYREEE (reference sequence). Trimming removed 3 bases from V and 10 bases from J; junction bases left unmatched: 10. For the CDR3, the DNA is TGTGCCAGCAGCTCGGGACAGGGGCGCCAGGTTCCCCAGCATTTT. The encoded protein is CASSSGQGRQVPQHF.

The genes are TRBV6-5 and TRBJ2-3; TRBD2 might be the D (6 bases). V lost 7 bases and J 1 base, leaving 12 bases between the germline ends. The CDR3 runs to 14 residues. Germline V CDR1 and CDR2: MNHEY, SVGAGI. The CDR3 spells CASKWASGTDTQYF. Written as DNA, the CDR3 is TGTGCCAGCAAGTGGGCTAGCGGCACAGATACGCAGTATTTT.

The CDR3 region is CASSVGTGLTEAFF. CDR3 in DNA: TGTGCCAGCAGCGTTGGGACAGGGCTAACTGAAGCTTTCTTT. The rearrangement links TRBV9 to TRBJ1-1; 9 bases agree with TRBD1. The CDR3 contains 14 residues. Germline values: CDR1 SGDLS, CDR2 YYNGEE. Losses at the gene ends were 2 bases for V and 5 bases for J; bases not matched to a gene: 4.

The chain is built from TRBV3-1 (or the pseudogene TRBV3-2) and TRBJ1-1; perhaps TRBD1 as D (5 bases). The CDR3 has 17 amino acids. Germline-derived CDR1 and CDR2 are LGHDT and YNNKEL (reference sequence). Between the trimmed V and J ends, which lost 2 bases and 1 base, there was a span of 17 bases. Here the CDR3 DNA reads TGTGCCAGCAGCCAATTCAGGGATCCCTTTTGGAACACTGAAGCTTTCTTT. The encoded protein is CASSQFRDPFWNTEAFF.

The V call is TRBV5-4, the J call TRBJ2-7; 9 bases line up with TRBD2. The CDR3 totals 15 residues. Germline values: CDR1 SGHNT, CDR2 YYREEE (reference sequence). The ends lost 7 bases at V and 2 bases at J; junction bases unmatched: 10. The CDR3 protein is CASETPTSGTYEQYF. In DNA, the CDR3 is TGTGCCAGCGAGACACCGACTAGCGGTACCTACGAGCAGTACTTC. The entire variable domain, with the rest obtained from reference TRBV5-4 and TRBJ2-7, is as follows: ETGVTQSPTHLIKTRGQQVTLRCSSQSGHNTVSWYQQALGQGPQFIFQYYREEENGRGNFPPRFSGLQFPNYSSELNVNALELDDSALYLCASETPTSGTYEQYFGPGTRLTVT.

The J gene is TRBJ1-2, the V gene TRBV4-3; D gene uncertain. Per the germline V gene, CDR1 is LGHNA and CDR2 is YSLEER. This CDR3 comprises 15 residues. Trimming shortened V by 1 base and J by 5 bases, and 14 bases separated the two germline ends. In nucleotides, the CDR3 is TGCGCCAGCAGCCAAGGGAGTACAAGTGGGTATGGCTACACCTTC. Protein product: CASSQGSTSGYGYTF.

The gene calls are TRBV27 and TRBJ2-3; TRBD2 aligns across 7 bases. Germline assignment: CDR1 MNHEY and CDR2 SMNVEV (reference sequence). The CDR3 sequence is 14 residues long. The V gene end was trimmed by 6 bases and the J gene end by 0 bases; junction bases not matched to a gene: 3. Here the CDR3 reads CASRPSGSTDTQYF. The CDR3 DNA follows: TGTGCCAGCAGGCCTAGCGGAAGCACAGATACGCAGTATTTT.

This rearrangement joins TRBV11-2 to TRBJ1-4, with D hard to call. This CDR3 has 14 amino acids. CDR1 is SGHAT and CDR2 is FQNNGV in the germline V gene. V was pared by 0 bases and J by 8 bases, with 10 bases between. CDR3 in amino acids: CASSLDRSGEKLFF. The CDR3, as DNA: TGTGCCAGCAGCTTAGATCGCTCGGGGGAAAAACTGTTTTTT.

This clone was counted a few times. The gene calls are TRBV21-1 and TRBJ1-6; TRBD1, the D gene given by the table, was not confirmed from the DNA. TRBV21-1 is annotated as a pseudogene. This CDR3 region has 19 residues. CDR3 region: CASSKDSLQGAPYNSPLHF. The DNA for the CDR3 is TGTGCCAGCAGCAAAGATAGCTTGCAGGGGGCACCCTATAATTCACCCCTCCACTTT.

The CDR3 is CATSRGGSIHTEAFF. CDR3 nucleotides: TGTGCCACCAGCAGGGGAGGGAGCATTCACACTGAAGCTTTCTTT. The chain has TRBV15 and TRBJ1-1, with D uncertain. Germline values: CDR1 LNHNV, CDR2 YYDKDF (reference sequence). The V gene lost 3 bases and the J gene lost 3 bases, with 14 bases spanning the gap. The CDR3 extends over 15 amino acids.

This clone was found a few times. The V and J genes are TRBV7-2 and TRBJ1-6; D is uncertain. CDR3 length: 11 amino acids. Germline values: CDR1 SGHTA, CDR2 FQGNSA. Trimming removed 8 bases at V and 14 bases at J, with 13 bases between. CDR3 bases: TGTGCCAGCGGCGAGGCCCGGTCCCTCCACTTT. It encodes CASGEARSLHF.

The V gene is TRBV2, the J gene TRBJ1-1, with D perhaps matching TRBD1 (6 bases). This CDR3 contains 13 residues. Per germline, CDR1 SNHLY and CDR2 FYNNEI. V gave up 8 bases and J gave up 1 base, with 11 bases separating them. CDR3 residues: CASSTGRNTEAFF. The CDR3 coding sequence is TGTGCCAGCTCAACAGGGAGGAACACTGAAGCTTTCTTT. The full variable domain, with the rest looked up from reference TRBV2 and TRBJ1-1, is EPEVTQTPSHQVTQMGQEVILRCVPISNHLYFYWYRQILGQKVEFLVSFYNNEISEKSEIFDDQFSVERPDGSNFTLKIRSTKLEDSAMYFCASSTGRNTEAFFGQGTRLTVV.

The chain uses TRBV4-1 and TRBJ2-1; perhaps TRBD1 as D (6 bases). Germline CDR1 MGHRA, CDR2 YSYEKL. The CDR3 has 17 amino acids. The V and J ends lost 2 bases and 2 bases respectively, with 16 bases between them. In nucleotides, the CDR3 is TGCGCCAGCAGCCAAACGTCTCCAGGGGTCCCCTACAATGAGCAGTTCTTC. Its protein product is CASSQTSPGVPYNEQFF.

The rearrangement uses TRBV30 and TRBJ2-5; D is undetermined. CDR1 and CDR2 (germline): GTSNPN, SVGIG (reference sequence). The CDR3 is 13 amino acids. The ends were cut back, 3 bases at V and 1 base at J, with 9 bases in the middle. The DNA of the CDR3 is TGTGCCTGGAGGGTCGGGTTCCAAGAGACCCAGTACTTC. It encodes CAWRVGFQETQYF.

V is TRBV3-1 (or the pseudogene TRBV3-2) and J is TRBJ2-5; TRBD1 aligns across 9 bases. Germline loops: CDR1 LGHDT, CDR2 YNNKEL (reference sequence). Trimming cost V 0 bases and J 5 bases; bases outside gene matches: 4. This CDR3 spans 15 amino acids. The CDR3 nucleotides read TGTGCCAGCAGCCAAGAACAGGGGGCAGGTGAGACCCAGTACTTC. Protein sequence: CASSQEQGAGETQYF.

The chain recombines TRBV29-1 with TRBJ1-3, with unresolved D. V was clipped by 5 bases and J by 0 bases, with 8 bases between them. The germline gives CDR1 SQVTM, CDR2 ANQGSEA. The CDR3 sequence is 13 residues long. The CDR3: CSVLGFSGNTIYF. The CDR3 DNA reads TGCAGCGTTCTCGGGTTCTCTGGAAACACCATATATTTT.

CDR3 protein: CASNLGGLAVTDTQYF. Written as DNA, the CDR3 is TGTGCCAGCAACCTTGGGGGACTAGCGGTGACAGATACGCAGTATTTT. The rearrangement links TRBV7-9 to TRBJ2-3; TRBD2 agrees at 11 bases. V was clipped by 7 bases and J by 3 bases; unmatched bases: 9. Germline CDR1 and CDR2: SEHNR and FQNEAQ (reference sequence). This CDR3 contains 16 residues.

This chain uses TRBV27 with TRBJ2-5; 7 positions match TRBD1. With V trimmed by 3 bases and J by 5 bases, 9 bases remained unmatched. Germline values: CDR1 MNHEY, CDR2 SMNVEV (reference sequence). The CDR3 runs 15 residues. The CDR3 DNA reads as TGTGCCAGCAGTTTGCAGGGGGAATACGAGGAGACCCAGTACTTC. This encodes CASSLQGEYEETQYF.

The rearrangement uses TRBV5-6 and TRBJ2-7; 7 nucleotides line up with TRBD2. Losses at the gene ends were 4 bases for V and 0 bases for J; bases not matched to a gene: 10. From germline, CDR1 is SGHDT and CDR2 YYEEEE. This CDR3 contains 16 residues. The DNA of the CDR3 is TGTGCCAGCAGCCCGGCCGGGGGGTACTCCTCCTACGAGCAGTACTTC. Translating gives CASSPAGGYSSYEQYF.